One sample yielded the 20 T cell receptor beta chains listed below, sequenced in a study of blood T cell repertoires in COVID-19 (dated by TCRdb to 2019 to 2021). The library was obtained by the immunoSEQ multiplex PCR assay. This immuneACCESS table, as held by TCRdb, lists in-frame sequences with V and J called but not all clones. Of the missing ones, under half trace to an unresolved V gene in checked studies; the others have no known cause. This sample holds about 240,000 clones; approximately 85% were observed only once. The top ten clonotypes cover 12% of the sample. The sample taken for sequencing was peripheral blood. The receptors were gathered from a woman aged 55-69 years with active or convalescent COVID-19.

The J gene is TRBJ2-2, the V gene TRBV7-2; 9 bases are a match to TRBD1. CDR3 length: 16 residues. The V gene end was trimmed by 4 bases and the J gene end by 5 bases; junction bases not matched to a gene: 8. CDR1 is SGHTA, CDR2 FQGNSA, per germline. The CDR3 coding sequence is TGTGCCAGCAGCTCCAGGGGGACAGGGCAAACCGGGGAGCTGTTTTTT. This sequence encodes CASSSRGTGQTGELFF.

This chain links TRBV24-1 with TRBJ2-1; 15 bases map to TRBD2. Germline CDR1 and CDR2: KGHDR and SFDVKD. The length of the CDR3 is 16 residues. The V segment lost 7 bases and the J segment 6 bases; nucleotides outside the gene matches: 6. CDR3 residues: CATSPGTSGGTNEQFF. The DNA for the CDR3 is TGTGCCACCAGCCCGGGGACTAGCGGGGGGACCAATGAGCAGTTCTTC.

CDR3 bases: TGTGCCAGCAGCCAAGATTACCTTACTAGCGGGGTCTCCTACGAGCAGTACTTC. This encodes CASSQDYLTSGVSYEQYF. The genes are TRBV3-1 (or the pseudogene TRBV3-2) and TRBJ2-7, with 10 nucleotides matching TRBD2. CDR3 size: 18 residues. Germline trimming cut 0 bases from V and 0 bases from J; bases unmatched to any gene: 8. The V gene's germline CDR1 is LGHDT and CDR2 YNNKEL (reference sequence).

This clone was picked up a small number of times. J is TRBJ2-7 and V is TRBV27; D is possibly TRBD1 (7 bases). The CDR3 is 13 amino acids. V lost 6 bases, J lost 3 bases, and 12 bases lay in between. The V gene's germline CDR1 is MNHEY and CDR2 SMNVEV (reference sequence). The CDR3 protein is CASRRDSHYEQYF. DNA of the CDR3: TGTGCCAGCAGGCGGGACAGCCACTACGAGCAGTACTTC.

The rearrangement joins TRBV6-5 to TRBJ1-1; the D is unclear. Trimming took 4 bases from V and 1 from J, leaving 7 bases between them. This CDR3 contains 13 residues. The V gene's germline CDR1 is MNHEY and CDR2 SVGAGI. The CDR3 spells CASSLQRNTEAFF. Here the CDR3 DNA reads TGTGCCAGCAGTTTACAGAGGAACACTGAAGCTTTCTTT.

This chain links TRBV28 with TRBJ1-1; TRBD1 matches at 8 bases. Germline lookup yields CDR1 MDHEN and CDR2 SYDVKM. CDR3 size: 12 residues. Trimming at V came to 3 bases and at J to 9 bases, leaving 3 bases not matched to a gene. In nucleotides, the CDR3 is TGTGCCAGCAGTTTTGACAGGGGACAAGCTTTCTTT. It encodes CASSFDRGQAFF.

This clone was seen only once. This chain uses TRBV9 with TRBJ1-2; D may be TRBD1 (6 bases). CDR3 size: 16 residues. In germline, CDR1 is SGDLS, CDR2 YYNGEE. V was cut by 0 bases and J by 4 bases, with 16 bases left in between. DNA of the CDR3: TGTGCCAGCAGCGTAGGAGGGGGACGCCAGCTCTATGGCTACACCTTC. It codes for CASSVGGGRQLYGYTF.

This clone appeared a few times. The chain employs TRBV21-1 and TRBJ2-3; the table's TRBD1 call for D was not verified on the DNA. TRBV21-1 is classified as a pseudogene. This CDR3 has 20 residues. The DNA for the CDR3 is TGTGCCAGCAGCCCCCTTCTTCAGGGTTCCCCCACCTCTAGCACAGATACGCAGTATTTT. This translates into CASSPLLQGSPTSSTDTQYF.

A few counts support this clone. The chain employs TRBV5-1 and TRBJ2-7; D may be TRBD1 (5 bases). The CDR3 length is 15 residues. Trimming left V 4 bases short and J 3 bases short, with 17 bases between. Germline V lookup: CDR1 SGHRS, CDR2 YFSETQ. Written as DNA, the CDR3 is TGCGCCAGCAGCCCCGGATCAGGGCTGGTCTACGAGCAGTACTTC. Translation: CASSPGSGLVYEQYF.

This clone has only one observation. CDR3 sequence (DNA): TGTGCCAGCAGCCTAGGGGTTCTCCCACACAATGAGCAGTTCTTC. This translates into CASSLGVLPHNEQFF. The chain links TRBV5-4 to TRBJ2-1; D is perhaps TRBD1 (5 bases). Germline V gene lookup returns CDR1 SGHNT and CDR2 YYREEE (reference sequence). V lost 4 bases, J lost 5 bases, and 16 bases lay in between. The CDR3 extends over 15 amino acids.

This clone came up a few times. The rearrangement uses TRBV29-1 and TRBJ1-1; the match to TRBD1 covers 8 bases. With V trimmed by 6 bases and J by 7 bases, 10 bases remained unmatched. The germline V gene encodes CDR1 SQVTM and CDR2 ANQGSEA. The CDR3 is 13 amino acids. CDR3 amino acids: CSVGTGLGGEAFF. The CDR3 coding sequence is TGCAGCGTCGGGACAGGCCTAGGGGGTGAAGCTTTCTTT.

The rearrangement uses TRBV5-6 and TRBJ1-6; D is possibly TRBD1 (6 bases). The CDR3 sequence is 17 residues long. The germline gives CDR1 SGHDT, CDR2 YYEEEE. Deletions cut 4 bases from V and 0 bases from J, with 14 bases between. CDR3 in amino acids: CASSRETGRSYNSPLHF. CDR3 in DNA: TGTGCCAGCAGCAGAGAGACAGGACGCTCCTATAATTCACCCCTCCACTTT. Full variable domain (outside the CDR3, taken from reference TRBV5-6 and TRBJ1-6): DAGVTQSPTHLIKTRGQQVTLRCSPKSGHDTVSWYQQALGQGPQFIFQYYEEEERQRGNFPDRFSGHQFPNYSSELNVNALLLGDSALYLCASSRETGRSYNSPLHFGNGTRLTVT.

CDR3 amino acids: CASSPGGQSYEQYF. CDR3 sequence (DNA): TGTGCCAGCTCACCGGGGGGACAGTCCTACGAGCAGTACTTC. This sequence joins TRBV18 and TRBJ2-7, with D possibly matching TRBD1 (7 bases). The CDR3 runs to 14 residues. Germline CDR1 is KGHSH and CDR2 is LQKENI. V was cut by 3 bases and J by 1 base, with 10 bases left in between.

The genes are TRBV19 and TRBJ2-7; D possibly corresponds to TRBD2 (6 bases). The V end lost 6 bases, the J end lost 9 bases, and 15 bases lay between the germline ends. This CDR3 has 12 amino acids. Germline V gives CDR1 LNHDA, CDR2 SQIVND (reference sequence). CDR3 loop: CASRGSQGGQYF. The CDR3, as DNA: TGTGCCAGTAGGGGTTCCCAGGGAGGGCAGTACTTC.

The rearrangement uses TRBV30 and TRBJ1-5; D possibly corresponds to TRBD1 (6 bases). V was cut by 1 base and J by 8 bases, with 12 bases left in between. CDR1 and CDR2 (germline): GTSNPN, SVGIG (reference sequence). This CDR3 comprises 13 residues. The CDR3 sequence is CAWSGDRPEPQHF. CDR3 in DNA: TGTGCCTGGAGTGGCGACAGGCCTGAGCCCCAGCATTTT.

CDR3 loop: CASSSSGTRSYEQYF. The CDR3 coding sequence is TGCGCCAGCAGCTCCTCCGGGACAAGAAGCTACGAGCAGTACTTC. This chain links TRBV5-1 with TRBJ2-7; maybe TRBD1 (6 bases). The V end lost 3 bases, the J end lost 3 bases, and 16 bases lay between the germline ends. The CDR3 runs 15 residues. Germline V lookup: CDR1 SGHRS, CDR2 YFSETQ.

J is TRBJ2-2 and V is TRBV2, with D possibly being TRBD2 (6 bases). The V end lost 6 bases, the J end lost 1 base, and 9 bases lay between the germline ends. Germline V lookup: CDR1 SNHLY, CDR2 FYNNEI. The CDR3 runs 14 residues. CDR3 bases: TGTGCCAGCAGCGTGACTAGGAACACCGGGGAGCTGTTTTTT. Protein: CASSVTRNTGELFF.

This clone was recorded only once. The chain's CDR3 is CASSLVGARGNEQFF. In DNA, the CDR3 is TGCGCCAGCAGCTTGGTAGGGGCTCGTGGGAATGAGCAGTTCTTC. This rearrangement joins TRBV5-1 to TRBJ2-1; D might be TRBD1 (5 bases). Trimming took off 0 bases at V and 7 bases at J, with 14 bases between the two ends. Germline V gene data show CDR1 as SGHRS and CDR2 as YFSETQ. The CDR3 covers 15 residues.

This clone was observed a single time. The J gene is TRBJ2-3, the V gene TRBV30; 12 nucleotides align to TRBD2. This CDR3 has 15 amino acids. Germline CDR1 reads GTSNPN; CDR2 reads SVGIG (reference sequence). V shed 4 bases, J shed 2 bases, and the junction held 4 bases outside the gene matches. This CDR3 is CAWTRTSGVTDTQYF. The CDR3 DNA is TGTGCCTGGACTAGGACTAGCGGGGTCACAGATACGCAGTATTTT.

The CDR3 bases are TGTGCCAGCAGTTACTTGGCGGGGGAGCTGTACCAAGAGACCCAGTACTTC. It is translated as CASSYLAGELYQETQYF. The chain uses TRBV6-2 or TRBV6-3 and TRBJ2-5; TRBD2 agrees at 7 bases. Trimming removed 1 base from V and 0 bases from J; junction bases left unmatched: 8. The germline CDR1 and CDR2 sequences are MNHEY and SVGEGT. The CDR3 contains 17 residues.